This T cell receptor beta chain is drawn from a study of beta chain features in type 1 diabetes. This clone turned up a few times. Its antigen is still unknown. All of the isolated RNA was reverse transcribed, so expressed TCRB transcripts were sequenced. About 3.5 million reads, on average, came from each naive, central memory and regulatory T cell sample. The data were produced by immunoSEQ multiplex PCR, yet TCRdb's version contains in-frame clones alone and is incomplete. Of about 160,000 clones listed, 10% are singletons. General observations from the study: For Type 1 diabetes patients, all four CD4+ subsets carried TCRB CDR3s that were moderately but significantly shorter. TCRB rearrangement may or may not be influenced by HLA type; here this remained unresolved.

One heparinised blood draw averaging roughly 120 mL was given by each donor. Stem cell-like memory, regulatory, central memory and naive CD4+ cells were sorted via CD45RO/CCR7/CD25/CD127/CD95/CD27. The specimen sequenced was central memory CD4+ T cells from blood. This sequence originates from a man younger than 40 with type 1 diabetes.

The CDR3 spells CASSLTPGQGKDNQPQHF. As DNA, the CDR3 is TGTGCCAGCAGTCTTACCCCGGGACAGGGGAAGGACAATCAGCCCCAGCATTTT. The chain combines TRBV28 with TRBJ1-5; 10 bases map to TRBD1. V lost 5 bases and J lost 3; bases outside the gene matches: 13. Germline values: CDR1 MDHEN, CDR2 SYDVKM. This CDR3 has 18 residues.